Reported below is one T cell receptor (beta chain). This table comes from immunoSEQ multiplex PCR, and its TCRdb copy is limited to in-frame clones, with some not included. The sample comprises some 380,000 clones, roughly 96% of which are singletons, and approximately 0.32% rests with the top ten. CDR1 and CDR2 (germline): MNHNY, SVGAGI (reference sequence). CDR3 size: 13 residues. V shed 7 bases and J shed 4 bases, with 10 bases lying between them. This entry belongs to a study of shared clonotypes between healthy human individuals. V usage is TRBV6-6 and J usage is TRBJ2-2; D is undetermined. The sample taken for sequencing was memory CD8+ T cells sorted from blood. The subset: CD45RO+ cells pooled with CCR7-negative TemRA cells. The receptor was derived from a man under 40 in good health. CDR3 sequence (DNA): TGTGCCAGCAATACCGAGGCCACCGGGGAGCTGTTTTTT. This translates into CASNTEATGELFF.